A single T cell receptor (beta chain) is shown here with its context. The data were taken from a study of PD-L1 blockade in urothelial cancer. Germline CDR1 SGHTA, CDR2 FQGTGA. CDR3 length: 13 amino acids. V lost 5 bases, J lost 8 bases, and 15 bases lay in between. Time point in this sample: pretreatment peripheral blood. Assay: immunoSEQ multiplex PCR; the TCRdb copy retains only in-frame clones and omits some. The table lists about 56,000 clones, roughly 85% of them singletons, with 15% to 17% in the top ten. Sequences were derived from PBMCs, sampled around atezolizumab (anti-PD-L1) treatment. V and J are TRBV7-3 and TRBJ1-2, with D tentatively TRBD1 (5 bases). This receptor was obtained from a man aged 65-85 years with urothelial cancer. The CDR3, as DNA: TGTGCCAGCAGCCCTATCTCGGGGGGAGGCTACACCTTC. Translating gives CASSPISGGGYTF.